This TCR beta chain was documented in a study of CD8 T cells in Susac syndrome (dated by TCRdb to the late 2010s). About the full investigation: Repertoire sequencing was used to test whether CD8+ T cell activation and differentiation in Susac syndrome was antigen driven. The study compared CD8+ T cell repertoire clonality among 12 healthy donors, 14 Susac syndrome patients and 15 or so multiple sclerosis patients. Overall study outcomes, separate from this receptor: The TCR sequencing and HLA analysis was acknowledged to have included a relatively small number of individuals.

From its cysteine to its phenylalanine, the CDR3 spans 12 amino acids. Here the CDR3 DNA is all that survives: 36 bases in frame from base 1. V loses 6 bases of germline sequence and J loses 4 bases, and the interval between the two ends is 9 bases. RNA was extracted with the RNeasy kit and roughly 0.45 to 1 ug was reverse transcribed using random hexamers. TCR beta CDR3 regions were amplified with the immunoSEQ multiplex PCR assay covering 54 Vbeta and 13 Jbeta segments. Bias from PCR amplification was corrected by using a synthetic template baseline for primer optimization and for computational correction. Per the source publication's procedure: Only productive sequences were kept, with reads annotated to V, D and J genes according to IMGT and analyzed in immunoSEQ Analyzer. Clonality was calculated as one minus the Shannon entropy normalized by log2 of the number of productive unique sequences. Public and private clones were assessed among the 100 most prevalent clones of each patient and control. Susac-specific clones were defined as absent from healthy and MS cohorts, 1052 published viral clones and other ImmuneACCESS disease sequences. The public reads were reanalyzed by TCRdb: fastp trimming at Q25, MiXCR alignment, in-frame beta chains only. Under each unique CDR3 protein, matching rows form one entry showing the most common genes and DNA. The V and J calls come from TCRdb's annotation, not from the publication. For this sample the table gives approximately 130,000 distinct CDR3 sequences, of which around nine tenths were detected only once. The top ten constitute 0.2% to 0.25% of the sample.

Peripheral blood CD8+ and CD4+ T cells from healthy donors, Susac syndrome patients and multiple sclerosis patients were profiled using high-throughput TCR beta sequencing. Treatment-naive patients with stable or active relapsing-remitting disease fulfilling revised McDonald criteria were used as multiple sclerosis controls. Bulk CD8+ and CD4+ T cells were purified magnetically by negative isolation, whereas CD8+ TEMRA cells were enriched by FACS. Blood was collected in EDTA tubes and processed within 24 hours, with PBMCs isolated through density gradient centrifugation. PBMCs intended for TCR sequencing were cryopreserved in liquid nitrogen and thawed later in a water bath at 37 degrees C. The sorted or isolated CD4+, CD8+ and CD8+ TEMRA cells reached a purity of at least 90%. In regard to this clonotype: This receptor's antigen is unknown. No base qualities exist here, and no much larger clone lies one base off it.

This sequence uses TRBV12-3 or TRBV12-4 and TRBJ2-5, with no D gene named confidently. This receptor was taken from a human donor with multiple sclerosis. The sequenced sample was CD8+ T cells from PBMCs. This receptor carries the CDR3 CASRTMGETQYF. The base sequence is TGTGCCAGCAGGACGATGGGAGAGACCCAGTACTTC.